This paragraph reports one T cell receptor (beta chain). Its antigen has not been determined. The input lacks base qualities; no much larger clone sits a single base away. This specimen belongs to a study of cytomegalovirus exposure and HLA in healthy donors (dated by TCRdb to about 2017). The study in broad terms: According to an earlier analysis of 587 of the donors, about 179 million T cells yielded 100 million or so unique TCR beta sequences and about 300 Gb of sequence data. Donor age, sex, ethnicity and CMV serostatus were compiled alongside the repertoire data. The genetic ancestry cluster associated with self-reported Caucasian donors included over 80% of the roughly 380 genotyped donors. Roughly 320 gigabases of sequencing data and around 90 million unique TCR sequences made up an early release that covered over 550 HLA-typed donors. The study was designed to test whether signatures of past pathogen exposure could be identified by cataloging public T cell receptors. Four to six DR-DQ haplotypes were handled as single units for association and clustering because linkage in the cohort was strong. To decide whether each TCR beta V gene segment behaved as functional or pseudogenic, an earlier analysis of several hundred of the donors relied on high-throughput TCR beta sequencing. Besides the first cohort of 500 to 700 subjects, a separate validation cohort made up of roughly 130 different subjects was used. Rather than using new phenotypic data, the later analysis identified candidate immune exposures from TCR beta sequences and from how often those sequences occurred across donors. The T cell repertoires of under 750 subjects were profiled by immunosequencing and related to cytomegalovirus serostatus. Typing coverage varied by locus: about 620-640 donors for A, B, C, DRB1 and DQB1; roughly 500 for DQA1; nearly 610 for DPA1; under 490 for DPB1. High-throughput TCR immunosequencing, statistical association of individual TCRs with disease status, and machine learning were combined to predict cytomegalovirus infection status. HLA typing covered class I and class II loci at four-digit resolution. Among some 400 genotyped donors of the cohort, an average of approximately 240,000 unique TCR beta nucleotide sequences was sequenced per donor, of which roughly 18% were non-productive. In a later analysis, previously published TCR beta repertoires from hundreds of donors were re-analyzed and high-resolution HLA genotyping was added so that TCR occurrence patterns could be studied. In a later genetic analysis, genome-wide SNP genotypes for about three fifths of the roughly 670 donors were used, and that subset was treated as a discovery cohort. Every discovery cohort repertoire had been produced on one sequencing platform.

The CDR3 starts with the cysteine, ends with the phenylalanine, and has 15 residues. CDR3 DNA is the only sequence kept; it has 45 bases, read in frame from the first base. The germline V gene supplies CDR1 MGHRA and CDR2 YSYEKL. At the junction V is shortened by 4 bases and J by 1 base, with 10 bases in between. Broader findings and caveats from the paper: The classifier was reported to diagnose cytomegalovirus status with high specificity and sensitivity in both the original cohort and the validation cohort. A later genetic analysis associated a missense DCLRE1C variant with V-gene and J-gene trimming of TCR beta chains, and an independent cohort replicated the association. A later analysis reported that several top co-occurrence clusters appeared linked to parvovirus B19, influenza, CMV and Epstein-Barr virus. Roughly uniform sequencing depth across donors was assumed in presence/absence analyses, although this assumption may not hold. In this cohort, only TCR beta chains were sequenced, and detectable features were limited by the absence of alpha or paired-chain data. Linkage disequilibrium might explain the correlated functional status among segregating V segments, but an unknown experimental factor could not be ruled out. The study listed around 160 TCR beta chains as associated with cytomegalovirus. When HLA alleles, especially DR and DQ, strongly co-occurred, attributing TCR associations to individual alleles was difficult. The sequencing pipeline was judged likely to have produced a cluster of highly shared sequence variants as a technical artifact. According to a later analysis, most CMV-associated TCR beta chains appeared to be HLA-restricted, and the HLA associations seemed to be driven largely by CMV exposure. In vitro tests confirmed that a few of the cytomegalovirus-associated TCR beta chains recognize cytomegalovirus antigens. Approximately 18 rarely observed V segments, including chromosome 9 orphons, were excluded from the earlier analysis of a few hundred of the donors because counts were too low. According to a later genetic analysis, donors in an Asian-associated ancestry cluster had fewer N-insertions in productive TCRs than the roughly 670-donor mean. In an earlier analysis of about 550 of the donors, most TCR beta V segments were observed in productive rearrangements about 87% or about 30% of the time, broadly matching IMGT annotations. In a later analysis, some 18,000 TCR beta sequences were associated with specific HLA alleles at a false discovery rate of 0.05. A further reported finding was that TCR beta sequences accurately predicted the HLA-A and HLA-B alleles for most subjects in the first cohort. In a later analysis, HLA-associated TCR beta chains were found to be more clonally expanded and to have lower generation probabilities than equally common non-associated chains. Because HLA typing was unavailable for some donors at each locus, only the typed subset was used in association tests. A later analysis found that TCR association rates varied across HLA loci, with DRB1 alleles showing the most associated TCRs and HLA-C alleles the fewest. Most TCR sequences were observed very rarely across donors, whereas some public TCRs were present in many individuals. Because the 87-base-pair reads could not distinguish some IMGT-functional V segments, including TRBV6-2 and TRBV6-3, those segments were excluded. According to the authors, the approach could potentially be generalized to other disease states and immunological phenotypes. For the cohort, immune exposure information was limited to CMV serostatus.

To prepare the library, the immunoSEQ multiplex PCR assay was applied. The multiplex PCR relied on a mix of 60 forward primers for TCR Vbeta segments and 13 reverse primers for TCR Jbeta segments. The CDR3 region of rearranged TCR beta genes was amplified from genomic DNA with a multiplex PCR assay. The Illumina HiSeq System was used to sequence the amplified TCR beta libraries as 87-base-pair reads. The original pipeline was this. In a later analysis, some 80 million unique TCR beta chains were counted across the roughly 700 repertoires, and approximately 9.9 million of these chains were shared by at least two donors. A nearest-neighbor algorithm error-corrected the raw reads and collapsed the reads into unique sequences, merging closely related sequences to remove PCR and sequencing errors. To assign V, D and J gene segments, CDR3 sequences were aligned to IMGT reference sequences. For a sequence to be retained, a match of at least six nucleotides was required to both a V gene segment and a J gene segment. A rearrangement was called productive if the CDR3 had no stop codons and remained in frame with V and J, and every other rearrangement was called non-productive. Following IMGT convention, CDR3 was defined as the stretch from the second conserved V-encoded cysteine up to the conserved J-encoded phenylalanine. The earlier analysis of 500 to 650 of the donors excluded any sequence lacking an unambiguous match to a single V gene segment. An earlier analysis of 550 to 650 of the donors classified V segments as functional when productive rearrangements were above 56.7% and as segregating when the standard deviation between donors was above 5%. A statistical classification framework was developed to diagnose cytomegalovirus status using the catalog of TCR beta chain sequences. In a later analysis, V and J genes were assigned by comparing TCR nucleotide sequences against IMGT/GENE-DB human TR gene sequences. Using the TCRdist pipeline, a later analysis assigned CDR3 sequences along with most-parsimonious VDJ recombination scenarios. In a later analysis, every TCR beta chain was defined by the combination of its CDR3 amino acid sequence and its V-gene family, and reads without a unique V-gene family were dropped. As a way to deal with suspected cross-contamination and a sequencing artifact, a later analysis dropped 592 nucleotide sequences that were highly shared and had low generation probability. In a later analysis, a clonal expansion index for each public chain was calculated from normalized within-repertoire ranks of inferred template counts. In a later analysis, generation probabilities were computed with a VDJ recombination model fitted to out-of-frame rearrangements, and the resulting probabilities were checked against IGoR. In a later analysis, TCR-TCR, TCR-HLA and TCR-CMV co-occurrence was scored with hypergeometric tests, and a repertoire-size bias correction was applied to TCR pairs. To estimate false discovery rates, a later analysis permuted the HLA or CMV assignments 20 times. A later analysis grouped co-occurring TCRs with DBSCAN, adding TCRdist sequence similarity when clustering within HLA-allele-positive subsets. For co-occurrence clustering, repertoires with fewer than 30,000 or more than 120,000 public chains were excluded, along with a handful of repertoires with anomalous nucleotide sharing. Not all clones reach the TCRdb copy of this immuneACCESS table, which keeps in-frame sequences only. Checked studies attribute under half of the gap to unresolved V genes and leave the rest unexplained. That table gives V, J and clone size, and the DNA gave D and trimming. The sample table shows about 300,000 clones, and roughly 88% are seen once. In total, the top ten clones hold roughly 4% of the sample.

The cohort consisted of approximately 690 healthy bone marrow donors. At the time of sampling, every cohort member was nominally healthy, though immune exposures that went unrecorded were likely present. The donor tested CMV seropositive, placing the donor among the 289 seropositive members of the cohort. Each donor provided a peripheral blood sample, and peripheral blood mononuclear cells were used for TCR beta sequencing. Genomic DNA was extracted from the blood cell samples with the Qiagen DNeasy Blood Extraction Kit. The receptor was isolated from a man aged 40-50 years in good health and CMV-seropositive. The chain joins TRBV4-1 to TRBJ2-2; no D gene call is confident. Sequencing was carried out using PBMCs. The nucleotide sequence reads as follows: TGCGCCAGCAGCCGGTCAGGTTTGAACACCGGGGAGCTGTTTTTT. Its protein product is CASSRSGLNTGELFF.